The next 26 T cell receptor beta chains were all read from a single sample in a study of shared clonotypes between healthy human individuals. Here immunoSEQ multiplex PCR was the method, and the copy in TCRdb shows in-frame clones only, minus some. The sample lists approximately 1.5 million clones; 98% were seen once. The specimen sequenced was naive CD4+ T cells sorted from blood. Subset described: CD45RA+ positively selected. These receptors all stem from a man younger than 45 in good health.

The gene calls are TRBV10-3 and TRBJ1-5; 9 bases line up with TRBD1. Germline CDR1 ENHRY, CDR2 SYGVKD. The CDR3 has 14 residues. The trim removed 5 bases at V and 6 bases at J, leaving 5 bases unmatched. Here the CDR3 DNA reads TGTGCCATCAGTCGGGACAGGGATAGTCAGCCCCAGCATTTT. This encodes CAISRDRDSQPQHF.

This clone was observed many times. V gene TRBV27 combines with J gene TRBJ1-1; 8 positions agree with TRBD1. This CDR3 contains 17 residues. Germline lookup yields CDR1 MNHEY and CDR2 SMNVEV (reference sequence). V shed 3 bases and J 5 bases; nucleotides not matched to a gene: 14. CDR3 in DNA: TGTGCCAGCAGTTTCTGGGGCGCAGGGGGCTTGGTGACTGAAGCTTTCTTT. It codes for CASSFWGAGGLVTEAFF.

The CDR3 sequence is CSAWGQNTGELFF. CDR3 nucleotide sequence: TGCAGCGCCTGGGGCCAGAACACCGGGGAGCTGTTTTTT. This sequence joins TRBV29-1 and TRBJ2-2, with D tentatively TRBD1 (5 bases). The CDR3 runs 13 residues. V was shortened by 7 bases and J by 1 base, with 10 bases between the two germline ends. Germline V gene data show CDR1 as SQVTM and CDR2 as ANQGSEA.

J is TRBJ1-1 and V is TRBV27, with TRBD1 identical over 7 bases. The V gene end was trimmed by 5 bases and the J gene end by 0 bases; junction bases not matched to a gene: 9. The CDR3 runs to 16 residues. In germline, CDR1 is MNHEY, CDR2 SMNVEV (reference sequence). The chain's CDR3 is CASSRAGTAMNTEAFF. The DNA for the CDR3 is TGTGCCAGCAGTAGAGCCGGGACAGCGATGAACACTGAAGCTTTCTTT.

The chain has TRBV28 and TRBJ1-2, with 7 bases identical to TRBD1. Germline lookup yields CDR1 MDHEN and CDR2 SYDVKM. The CDR3 loop spans 16 amino acids. J was trimmed by 2 bases and V by 6 bases; bases with no gene match: 12. The CDR3 protein is CASSLAGTVKNYGYTF. As DNA, the CDR3 is TGTGCCAGCAGCTTGGCCGGGACAGTGAAGAACTATGGCTACACCTTC.

The chain combines TRBV5-4 with TRBJ2-2; TRBD2 matches at 10 bases. This CDR3 is built from 15 residues. The V gene end was trimmed by 4 bases and the J gene end by 3 bases; junction bases not matched to a gene: 3. Germline CDR1 SGHNT, CDR2 YYREEE (reference sequence). The CDR3 region is CASSPSGGYTGELFF. The CDR3 DNA reads TGTGCCAGCAGCCCTAGCGGGGGCTACACCGGGGAGCTGTTTTTT.

The chain uses TRBV9 and TRBJ1-4, with a possible D match to TRBD1 (6 bases). The ends were cut back, 3 bases at V and 4 bases at J, with 19 bases in the middle. Germline CDR1 SGDLS, CDR2 YYNGEE. CDR3 length: 17 residues. CDR3 sequence reads: CASSGGADSPYNEKLFF. The CDR3 DNA reads as TGTGCCAGCAGCGGGGGGGCCGACAGTCCCTATAATGAAAAACTGTTTTTT.

This chain links TRBV28 with TRBJ2-7; D call uncertain. Per germline, CDR1 MDHEN and CDR2 SYDVKM. This CDR3 region has 15 residues. Trimming removed 5 bases from V and 7 bases from J, with 21 bases in between. Here the CDR3 DNA reads TGTGCCAGCAGTCTTCGCCCTCCCTTCCCATCGGAGCAGTACTTC. This sequence encodes CASSLRPPFPSEQYF.

This clone came up once. The chain carries TRBV28 and TRBJ2-6; D gene ambiguous. The ends were cut back, 4 bases at V and 0 bases at J, with 10 bases in the middle. The germline V gene encodes CDR1 MDHEN and CDR2 SYDVKM. The CDR3 contains 16 residues. The CDR3 bases are TGTGCCAGCAGTTATCGGTGGGGCTCTGGGGCCAACGTCCTGACTTTC. As protein: CASSYRWGSGANVLTF.

V gene TRBV5-1 combines with J gene TRBJ1-3; D call uncertain. In germline, CDR1 is SGHRS, CDR2 YFSETQ. CDR3 length equals 14 residues. With 4 bases removed from V and 7 bases from J, the gap between germline ends came to 15 bases. CDR3: CASSPGSALNTIYF. The CDR3, as DNA: TGCGCCAGCAGCCCCGGATCGGCGCTGAACACCATATATTTT. The variable domain in full, completed from reference TRBV5-1 and TRBJ1-3, reads KAGVTQTPRYLIKTRGQQVTLSCSPISGHRSVSWYQQTPGQGLQFLFEYFSETQRNKGNFPGRFSGRQFSNSRSEMNVSTLELGDSALYLCASSPGSALNTIYFGEGSWLTVV.

The V gene is TRBV4-3, the J gene TRBJ1-2; 11 bases are a match to TRBD1. J lost 6 bases, V lost 0 bases, and 6 bases had no gene match. The CDR3 runs to 16 residues. The germline gives CDR1 LGHNA, CDR2 YSLEER. Here the CDR3 reads CASSQETGTGGDGYTF. The CDR3, as DNA: TGCGCCAGCAGCCAAGAGACCGGGACAGGGGGTGATGGCTACACCTTC.

In its sample, this clone was seen once. The chain combines TRBV10-3 with TRBJ2-2, with 7 bases matching TRBD2. V shed 10 bases and J 3 bases; nucleotides not matched to a gene: 8. Germline V CDR1 and CDR2: ENHRY, SYGVKD. CDR3 length equals 14 residues. The CDR3 nucleotides are TGTGCCACCGGGGGAGGGACGGACACCGGGGAGCTGTTTTTT. Translated, it gives CATGGGTDTGELFF.

The chain links TRBV6-1 to TRBJ2-7; D unresolved. Looked up from germline, CDR1 is MNHNS and CDR2 is SASEGT. The V end was cut by 2 bases, the J end by 1 base, with 12 bases between. The CDR3 is 15 residues long. CDR3 loop: CASSETTSGSYEQYF. The DNA for the CDR3 is TGTGCCAGCAGTGAAACCACCAGTGGGTCCTACGAGCAGTACTTC.

The chain links TRBV18 to TRBJ2-2; no firm D call. Per germline, CDR1 KGHSH and CDR2 LQKENI. The CDR3 is made up of 15 amino acids. V lost 1 base to trimming and J lost 6 bases, with 12 bases between them. CDR3 region: CASSPLSRVPGELFF. CDR3 coding DNA: TGTGCCAGCTCACCACTGAGCCGGGTTCCCGGGGAGCTGTTTTTT.

The CDR3 DNA follows: TGTGCCAGCAGGCCGGTGGAGGGAACGGGTCAGCCCCAGCATTTT. Residues: CASRPVEGTGQPQHF. The genes are TRBV27 and TRBJ1-5; D uncertain. The germline CDR1 and CDR2 sequences are MNHEY and SMNVEV (reference sequence). The CDR3 sequence is 15 residues long. V was shortened by 6 bases and J by 6 bases, with 18 bases between the two germline ends.

The chain is built from TRBV27 and TRBJ2-5, with D perhaps TRBD1 (5 bases). Germline V gives CDR1 MNHEY, CDR2 SMNVEV (reference sequence). The germline V and J ends were trimmed by 6 bases and 7 bases, with 15 bases remaining between them. CDR3 length: 13 residues. The CDR3 nucleotides read TGTGCCAGCAGGACAGTTGCGGACCCGACCCAGTACTTC. Translated, it gives CASRTVADPTQYF.

This rearrangement joins TRBV20-1 to TRBJ2-1; the D is unclear. Germline V gives CDR1 DFQATT, CDR2 SNEGSKA (reference sequence). The germline V and J ends were trimmed by 7 bases and 7 bases, with 5 bases remaining between them. The CDR3 totals 9 residues. CDR3 loop: CSVANEQFF. The DNA for the CDR3 is TGCAGTGTCGCAAATGAGCAGTTCTTC.

Regarding this clone: Other DNA sequences from this sample encode an identical CDR3 as well. The J gene is TRBJ1-2, the V gene TRBV5-1, with D uncertain. The V end was cut by 0 bases, the J end by 3 bases, with 6 bases between. Germline values: CDR1 SGHRS, CDR2 YFSETQ. The CDR3 runs 13 residues. The CDR3 loop is CASSLEGDYGYTF. In DNA, the CDR3 is TGCGCCAGCAGCTTGGAGGGAGACTATGGCTACACCTTC.

V and J are TRBV2 and TRBJ2-1; possibly TRBD1 for D (6 bases). Trimming took off 5 bases at V and 3 bases at J, with 14 bases between the two ends. CDR1 is SNHLY and CDR2 is FYNNEI in the germline V gene. This CDR3 region has 15 residues. The CDR3 nucleotides are TGTGCCAGCAGTCTACCTGGGGGCCTCTACAATGAGCAGTTCTTC. It is translated as CASSLPGGLYNEQFF.

The genes are TRBV28 and TRBJ1-2, with D uncertain. Trimming took off 2 bases at V and 7 bases at J, with 20 bases between the two ends. The CDR3 consists of 16 residues. The germline CDR1 and CDR2 sequences are MDHEN and SYDVKM. The CDR3 DNA is TGTGCCAGCAGTTTAGTGTACAATACCGTATCTCCTGGCTACACCTTC. This gives the protein CASSLVYNTVSPGYTF.

About this clone itself: Other nucleotide sequences from this sample produce the same CDR3. The V and J genes are TRBV7-7 and TRBJ1-1; D ambiguous. The CDR3 spans 13 residues. V lost 1 base and J lost 1, with 4 bases in between. Looked up from germline, CDR1 is SSHAT and CDR2 is FNYEAQ (reference sequence). The CDR3 DNA reads as TGTGCCAGCAGCTTAGGACGGAACACTGAAGCTTTCTTT. Protein sequence: CASSLGRNTEAFF.

V is TRBV7-8 and J is TRBJ2-3; no clear D gene. Germline-derived CDR1 and CDR2 are SGHVS and FQNEAQ. The CDR3 covers 15 residues. The germline V and J ends were trimmed by 3 bases and 2 bases, with 12 bases remaining between them. CDR3 nucleotides: TGTGCCAGCAGCTTCCGGCCCGCGGACACAGATACGCAGTATTTT. It specifies CASSFRPADTDTQYF.

This chain connects TRBV10-3 to TRBJ2-3; 9 nucleotides align to TRBD2. After removal of 0 bases from V and 1 base from J, the junction contained 8 bases not matched to a gene. This CDR3 region has 18 residues. The germline V gene encodes CDR1 ENHRY and CDR2 SYGVKD. CDR3 nucleotides: TGTGCCATCAGTGAGTCGACTAGCTGGACTAGCGGCACAGATACGCAGTATTTT. The encoded protein is CAISESTSWTSGTDTQYF.

The gene calls are TRBV11-2 and TRBJ2-2; D may be TRBD2 (6 bases). With 5 bases removed from V and 6 bases from J, the gap between germline ends came to 13 bases. Germline-derived CDR1 and CDR2 are SGHAT and FQNNGV. This CDR3 contains 14 residues. CDR3 amino acids: CASSPWGVPGELFF. CDR3 coding DNA: TGTGCCAGCAGCCCCTGGGGGGTTCCCGGGGAGCTGTTTTTT.

The chain couples TRBV19 to TRBJ1-5; 12 bases line up with TRBD1. Germline values: CDR1 LNHDA, CDR2 SQIVND (reference sequence). This CDR3 region has 18 residues. V trimming: 3 bases; J trimming: 2 bases; junction bases outside the gene matches: 8. CDR3 in amino acids: CASSILGTGGAGNQPQHF. The CDR3 DNA reads TGTGCCAGTAGTATCCTAGGGACAGGGGGCGCGGGCAATCAGCCCCAGCATTTT.

The chain carries TRBV28 and TRBJ2-7; maybe TRBD1 (5 bases). The CDR3 has 13 residues. CDR1 and CDR2 from the germline V gene are MDHEN and SYDVKM. The V end lost 7 bases, the J end lost 7 bases, and 17 bases lay between the germline ends. DNA for the CDR3: TGTGCCAGCACCCCTGGCGCAGGGCGGGAGCAGTACTTC. It specifies CASTPGAGREQYF.